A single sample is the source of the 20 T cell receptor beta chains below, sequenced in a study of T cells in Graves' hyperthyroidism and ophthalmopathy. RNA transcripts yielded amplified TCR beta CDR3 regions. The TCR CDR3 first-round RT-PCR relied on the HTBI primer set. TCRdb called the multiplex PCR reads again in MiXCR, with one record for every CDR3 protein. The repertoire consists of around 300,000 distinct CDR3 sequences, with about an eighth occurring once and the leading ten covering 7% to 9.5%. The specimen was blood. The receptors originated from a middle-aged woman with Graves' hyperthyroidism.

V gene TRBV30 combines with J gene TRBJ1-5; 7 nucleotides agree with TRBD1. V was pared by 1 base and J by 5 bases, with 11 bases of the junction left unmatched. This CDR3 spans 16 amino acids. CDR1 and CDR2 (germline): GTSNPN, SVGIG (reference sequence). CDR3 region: CAWSAPGTVLDQPQHF. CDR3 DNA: TGTGCCTGGAGTGCTCCCGGGACAGTCCTCGATCAGCCCCAGCATTTT.

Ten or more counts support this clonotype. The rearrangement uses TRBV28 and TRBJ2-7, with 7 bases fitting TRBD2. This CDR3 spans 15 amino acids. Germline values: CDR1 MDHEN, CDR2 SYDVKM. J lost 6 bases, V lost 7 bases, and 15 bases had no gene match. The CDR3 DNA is TGTGCCAGCAAAACCCTCCGGGAGGCCCCTACCGAGCAGTACTTC. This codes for CASKTLREAPTEQYF.

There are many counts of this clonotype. The CDR3 sequence: CASSMSDSINQPQHF. For the CDR3, the DNA is TGTGCCAGTAGTATGTCGGACAGCATTAATCAGCCCCAGCATTTT. The genes are TRBV19 and TRBJ1-5, with a tentative D call TRBD1 (6 bases). CDR1 LNHDA and CDR2 SQIVND come from the germline V gene (reference sequence). The CDR3 extends over 15 amino acids. Trimming removed 3 bases at V and 4 bases at J, with 13 bases between.

CDR3 region: CASSIQRGNEKLFF. As DNA, the CDR3 is TGTGCCAGCAGCATACAGCGGGGGAATGAAAAACTGTTTTTT. This chain uses TRBV12-3 or TRBV12-4 with TRBJ1-4, with D maybe TRBD1 (5 bases). The V end was cut by 6 bases, the J end by 5 bases, with 13 bases between. The CDR3 is 14 residues long.

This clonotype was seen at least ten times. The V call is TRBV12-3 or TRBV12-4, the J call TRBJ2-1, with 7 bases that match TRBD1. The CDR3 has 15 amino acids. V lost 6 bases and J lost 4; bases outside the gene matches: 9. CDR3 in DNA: TGTGCCAGCAGCGAAAGGGGGCAGGAATACAATGAGCAGTTCTTC. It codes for CASSERGQEYNEQFF.

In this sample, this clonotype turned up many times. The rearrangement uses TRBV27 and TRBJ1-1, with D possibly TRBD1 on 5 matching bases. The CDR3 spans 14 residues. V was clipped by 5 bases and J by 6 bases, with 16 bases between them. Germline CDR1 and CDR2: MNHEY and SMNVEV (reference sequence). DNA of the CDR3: TGTGCCAGCAGTCACGGGACGAGGAGGTCTGAAGCTTTCTTT. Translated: CASSHGTRRSEAFF.

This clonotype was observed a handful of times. This CDR3 reads CASSLLRGDTGELFF. The CDR3 nucleotides are TGCGCCAGCAGCTTGCTGCGGGGTGACACCGGGGAGCTGTTTTTT. The V and J genes are TRBV5-1 and TRBJ2-2; maybe TRBD2 (6 bases). Trimming stripped 1 base from V and 3 bases from J, with 10 bases between. Germline values: CDR1 SGHRS, CDR2 YFSETQ. The CDR3 is 15 residues long. Combining the CDR3 with reference TRBV5-1 and TRBJ2-2 gives the whole variable domain KAGVTQTPRYLIKTRGQQVTLSCSPISGHRSVSWYQQTPGQGLQFLFEYFSETQRNKGNFPGRFSGRQFSNSRSEMNVSTLELGDSALYLCASSLLRGDTGELFFGEGSRLTVL.

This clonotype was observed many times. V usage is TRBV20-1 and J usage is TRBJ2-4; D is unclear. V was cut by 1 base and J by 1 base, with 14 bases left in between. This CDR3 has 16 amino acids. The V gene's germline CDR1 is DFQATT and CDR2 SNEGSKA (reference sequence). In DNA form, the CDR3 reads TGCAGTGCTAGAGGAGTCGGTGCTGGGGCCAAAAACATTCAGTACTTC. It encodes CSARGVGAGAKNIQYF.

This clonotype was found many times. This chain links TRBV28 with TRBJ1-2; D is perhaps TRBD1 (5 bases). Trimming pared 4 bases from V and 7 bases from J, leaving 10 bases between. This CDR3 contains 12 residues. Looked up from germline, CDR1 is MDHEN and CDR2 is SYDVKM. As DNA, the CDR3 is TGTGCCAGCAGTTACGGGGCAGCTGGCTACACCTTC. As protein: CASSYGAAGYTF.

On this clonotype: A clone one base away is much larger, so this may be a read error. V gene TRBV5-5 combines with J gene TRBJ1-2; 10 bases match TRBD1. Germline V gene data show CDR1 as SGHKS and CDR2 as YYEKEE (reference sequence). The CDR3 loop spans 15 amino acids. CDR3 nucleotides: TGTGCCAGCAGCGAAGGGACAGGGGAAGTCTATAGCTACACCTTC. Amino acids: CASSEGTGEVYSYTF.

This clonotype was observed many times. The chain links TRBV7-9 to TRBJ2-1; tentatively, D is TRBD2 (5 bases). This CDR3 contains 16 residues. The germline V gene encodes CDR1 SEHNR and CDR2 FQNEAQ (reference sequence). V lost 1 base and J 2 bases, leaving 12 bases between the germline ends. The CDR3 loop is CASSLGPSGTYNEQFF. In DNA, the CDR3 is TGTGCCAGCAGCTTAGGACCCAGCGGAACCTACAATGAGCAGTTCTTC.

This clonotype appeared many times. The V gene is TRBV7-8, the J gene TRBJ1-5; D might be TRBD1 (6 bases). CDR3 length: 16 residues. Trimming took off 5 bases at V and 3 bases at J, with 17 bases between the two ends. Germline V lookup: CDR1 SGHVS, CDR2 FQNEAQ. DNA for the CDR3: TGTGCCAGCAGCGTCCTCGGAGGACAGTCCAATCAGCCCCAGCATTTT. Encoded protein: CASSVLGGQSNQPQHF.

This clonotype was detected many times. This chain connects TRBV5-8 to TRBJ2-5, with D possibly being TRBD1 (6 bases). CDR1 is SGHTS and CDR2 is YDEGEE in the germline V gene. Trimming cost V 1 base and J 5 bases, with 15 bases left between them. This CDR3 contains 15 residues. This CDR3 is CASSLPLGGRETQYF. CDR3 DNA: TGTGCCAGCAGCTTGCCATTAGGGGGAAGGGAGACCCAGTACTTC. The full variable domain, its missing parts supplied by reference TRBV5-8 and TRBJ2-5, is EAGVTQSPTHLIKTRGQQATLRCSPISGHTSVYWYQQALGLGLQFLLWYDEGEERNRGNFPPRFSGRQFPNYSSELNVNALELEDSALYLCASSLPLGGRETQYFGPGTRLLVL.

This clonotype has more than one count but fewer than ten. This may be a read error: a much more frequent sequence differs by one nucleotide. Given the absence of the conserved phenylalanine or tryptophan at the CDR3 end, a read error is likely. CDR3 bases: TGTGCCAGCAGTTTGGGCAAAGGGACCCAGTACCTC. Its translation: CASSLGKGTQYL. V usage is TRBV28 and J usage is TRBJ2-5; D remains unclear. This CDR3 has 12 residues. Trimming took off 3 bases at V and 7 bases at J, with 9 bases between the two ends. The V gene's germline CDR1 is MDHEN and CDR2 SYDVKM.

Here the CDR3 reads CASSLSGGHQETQYF. The CDR3 bases are TGTGCCAGCAGCTTATCCGGGGGCCACCAAGAGACCCAGTACTTC. The genes are TRBV7-2 and TRBJ2-5; perhaps D is TRBD1 or TRBD2 (6 bases each). Per germline, CDR1 SGHTA and CDR2 FQGNSA. The CDR3 sequence is 15 residues long. With 2 bases removed from V and 0 bases from J, the gap between germline ends came to 10 bases.

The CDR3 sequence is CASSPASGRKLTEAFF. As DNA, the CDR3 is TGTGCCAGCTCACCAGCTAGTGGGAGGAAGCTAACTGAAGCTTTCTTT. The rearrangement uses TRBV18 and TRBJ1-1; D gene uncertain. The germline CDR1 and CDR2 sequences are KGHSH and LQKENI. Trimming stripped 2 bases from V and 5 bases from J, with 18 bases between. This CDR3 is 16 amino acids long.

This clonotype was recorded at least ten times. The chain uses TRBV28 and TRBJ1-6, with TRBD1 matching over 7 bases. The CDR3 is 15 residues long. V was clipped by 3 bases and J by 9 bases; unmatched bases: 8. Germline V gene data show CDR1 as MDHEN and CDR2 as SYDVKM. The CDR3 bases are TGTGCCAGCAGTTTTTCTTCGGGGGACAGTTCACCCCTCCACTTT. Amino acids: CASSFSSGDSSPLHF. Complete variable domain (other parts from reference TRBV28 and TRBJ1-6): DVKVTQSSRYLVKRTGEKVFLECVQDMDHENMFWYRQDPGLGLRLIYFSYDVKMKEKGDIPEGYSVSREKKERFSLILESASTNQTSMYLCASSFSSGDSSPLHFGNGTRLTVT.

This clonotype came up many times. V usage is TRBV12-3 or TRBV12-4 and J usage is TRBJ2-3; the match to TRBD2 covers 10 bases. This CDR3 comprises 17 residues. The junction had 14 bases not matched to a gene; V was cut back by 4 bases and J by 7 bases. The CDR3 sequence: CASSSLRGAGGLYTQYF. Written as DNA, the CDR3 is TGTGCCAGCAGTTCACTCCGGGGAGCGGGAGGGTTGTATACGCAGTATTTT.

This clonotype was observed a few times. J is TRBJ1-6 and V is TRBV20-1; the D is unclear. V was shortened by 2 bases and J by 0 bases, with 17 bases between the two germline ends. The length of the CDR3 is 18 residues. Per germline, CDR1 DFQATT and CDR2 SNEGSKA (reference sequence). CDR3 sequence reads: CSARPTFYGGSYNSPLHF. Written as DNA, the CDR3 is TGCAGTGCTAGACCGACCTTTTACGGAGGCTCCTATAATTCACCCCTCCACTTT.

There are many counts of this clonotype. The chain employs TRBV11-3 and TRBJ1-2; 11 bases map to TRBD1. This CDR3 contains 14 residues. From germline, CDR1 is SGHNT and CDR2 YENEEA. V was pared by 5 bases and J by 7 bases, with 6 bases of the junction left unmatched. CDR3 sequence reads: CASSMDRGQTGYTF. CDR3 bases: TGTGCCAGCAGCATGGACAGGGGGCAGACTGGCTACACCTTC.